This T cell receptor (beta chain) was recovered during a study of blood T cell repertoires in COVID-19. The wider study: T cells, B-cell-depleted T cells, or PBMCs provided the cDNA or gDNA that served as material.

TCRdb's table, derived via immunoSEQ multiplex PCR, lists solely in-frame clones and lacks some. The sample lists about 140,000 clones, 65% to 80% seen once, with around 12% in the top ten. The CDR3 loop spans 12 amino acids. Germline trimming cut 6 bases from V and 14 bases from J; bases unmatched to any gene: 7. The germline V gene has CDR1 MNHEY and CDR2 SVGEGT. Sequencing was carried out using peripheral blood. The rearrangement uses TRBV6-2 or TRBV6-3 and TRBJ2-3; TRBD2 aligns across 11 bases. This clonotype was sampled from an elderly man with acute or convalescent COVID-19. The CDR3, as DNA: TGTGCCAGCAGCCCGACTAGCGGGGCCTGGTATTTT. Amino acids: CASSPTSGAWYF.